The next 11 T cell receptor beta chains were all read from a single sample in a study of glioma-infiltrating T cells. TCR alpha and beta CDR3 regions were amplified from RNA using iRepertoire nested multiplex PCR. TCRdb called the multiplex PCR reads again in MiXCR, with one record for every CDR3 protein. Of over 130,000 distinct CDR3 sequences listed, roughly two fifths are singletons. The sample taken for sequencing was glioma tissue, nonneoplastic brain tissue, or PBMCs (not recorded which). The receptors originated from a human donor with low-grade glioma or glioblastoma, undergoing nonglioma brain surgery, or in good health (not recorded which).

V and J are TRBV12-3 or TRBV12-4 and TRBJ1-1; D may be TRBD1 (6 bases). Trimming removed 6 bases at V and 4 bases at J, with 15 bases between. The CDR3 is made up of 14 amino acids. The CDR3, as DNA: TGTGCCAGCAGCCAGGGGCAATTGATCACTGAAGCTTTCTTT. It encodes CASSQGQLITEAFF.

The CDR3 spells CASIPGRGDGYTF. The DNA of the CDR3 is TGTGCCAGCATTCCAGGCAGGGGTGACGGCTACACCTTC. The V and J genes are TRBV6-1 and TRBJ1-2, with D perhaps matching TRBD1 (6 bases). CDR1 is MNHNS and CDR2 is SASEGT in the germline V gene. The CDR3 spans 13 residues. The V gene lost 7 bases and the J gene lost 8 bases, with 17 bases spanning the gap.

The V and J genes are TRBV20-1 and TRBJ2-1; D remains unclear. V dropped 3 bases and J dropped 9 bases, with 12 bases sitting between them. The CDR3 has 12 amino acids. CDR1 and CDR2 from the germline V gene are DFQATT and SNEGSKA (reference sequence). The CDR3 DNA is TGCAGTGCTAGGGGTGGCCCGAGTGAGCAGTTCTTC. Residues: CSARGGPSEQFF.

The chain combines TRBV6-1 with TRBJ2-2, with 8 bases that match TRBD2. Germline V CDR1 and CDR2: MNHNS, SASEGT. V was pared by 7 bases and J by 5 bases, with 15 bases of the junction left unmatched. This CDR3 has 17 residues. The CDR3 sequence: CASITPQRGGRTGELFF. CDR3 in DNA: TGTGCCAGCATTACTCCCCAACGCGGGGGGAGGACCGGGGAGCTGTTTTTT.

V is TRBV11-2 and J is TRBJ1-1, with a tentative D call TRBD1 (6 bases). The V and J ends lost 2 bases and 0 bases respectively, with 10 bases between them. The germline gives CDR1 SGHAT, CDR2 FQNNGV. The CDR3 contains 15 residues. This CDR3 reads CASSLQGLMNTEAFF. As DNA, the CDR3 is TGTGCCAGCAGCTTACAGGGGCTTATGAACACTGAAGCTTTCTTT.

This clonotype was observed many times. V and J are TRBV28 and TRBJ2-5, with D possibly matching TRBD1 (5 bases). This CDR3 is 14 amino acids long. Per germline, CDR1 MDHEN and CDR2 SYDVKM. Trimming took 4 bases from V and 1 from J, leaving 10 bases between them. The DNA of the CDR3 is TGTGCCAGCAGTTCCCGGACAATCCAAGAGACCCAGTACTTC. This translates into CASSSRTIQETQYF.

This clonotype was detected only a few times. The J gene is TRBJ1-1, the V gene TRBV6-1; D is unclear. CDR3 size: 11 residues. Germline loops: CDR1 MNHNS, CDR2 SASEGT. Trimming removed 6 bases from V and 6 bases from J, with 8 bases in between. The CDR3 DNA sequence: TGTGCCAGCAGCTCCTCTCCTGAAGCTTTCTTT. Translating it yields CASSSSPEAFF.

This clonotype was seen repeatedly, ten times or more. V gene TRBV28 combines with J gene TRBJ1-5; no reliable D call. V was cut by 3 bases and J by 0 bases, with 12 bases left in between. This CDR3 comprises 16 residues. Looked up from germline, CDR1 is MDHEN and CDR2 is SYDVKM. CDR3 protein: CASSFGFTRSNQPQHF. CDR3 coding DNA: TGTGCCAGCAGTTTCGGGTTTACACGTAGCAATCAGCCCCAGCATTTT.

This clonotype was picked up many times. The chain recombines TRBV7-2 with TRBJ2-5; D is unresolved. This CDR3 is 14 amino acids long. Trimming shortened V by 5 bases and J by 2 bases, and 12 bases separated the two germline ends. Per the germline V gene, CDR1 is SGHTA and CDR2 is FQGNSA. The CDR3 coding sequence is TGTGCCAGCAGCCCCGGCCATTTTCAAGAGACCCAGTACTTC. Translating gives CASSPGHFQETQYF. The full variable domain, with the rest looked up from reference TRBV7-2 and TRBJ2-5, is GAGVSQSPSNKVTEKGKDVELRCDPISGHTALYWYRQSLGQGLEFLIYFQGNSAPDKSGLPSDRFSAERTGGSVSTLTIQRTQQEDSAVYLCASSPGHFQETQYFGPGTRLLVL.

The chain couples TRBV7-2 to TRBJ2-7; D remains unclear. The germline CDR1 and CDR2 sequences are SGHTA and FQGNSA. This CDR3 comprises 13 residues. Trimming took off 3 bases at V and 8 bases at J, with 14 bases between the two ends. In nucleotides, the CDR3 is TGTGCCAGCAGCTTGCAAACTTCCCGACAGCAGTACTTC. Encoded protein: CASSLQTSRQQYF.

The genes are TRBV4-1 and TRBJ1-6, with unresolved D. The germline V gene encodes CDR1 MGHRA and CDR2 YSYEKL. There are 15 residues in the CDR3. V gave up 0 bases and J gave up 12 bases, with 15 bases separating them. CDR3 DNA: TGCGCCAGCAGCCAAGATTATCCCTCATTTGAACCCCTCCACTTT. Its translation is CASSQDYPSFEPLHF.